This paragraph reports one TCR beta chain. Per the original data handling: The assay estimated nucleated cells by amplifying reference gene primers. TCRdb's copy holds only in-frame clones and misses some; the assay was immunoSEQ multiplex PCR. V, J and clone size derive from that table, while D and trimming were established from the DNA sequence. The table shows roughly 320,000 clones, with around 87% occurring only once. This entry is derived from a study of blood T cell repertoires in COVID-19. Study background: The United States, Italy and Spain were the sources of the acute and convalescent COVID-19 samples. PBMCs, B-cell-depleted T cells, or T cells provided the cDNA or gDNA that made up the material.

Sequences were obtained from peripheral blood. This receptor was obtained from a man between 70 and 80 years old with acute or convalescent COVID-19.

In nucleotides, the CDR3 is TGCGCCAGCAGCCAAGCCGTGAATTCACCCCTCCACTTT. This codes for CASSQAVNSPLHF. This sequence joins TRBV4-3 and TRBJ1-6; D is undetermined. The CDR3 extends over 13 amino acids. Trimming shortened V by 1 base and J by 7 bases, and 5 bases separated the two germline ends. CDR1 is LGHNA and CDR2 is YSLEER in the germline V gene.